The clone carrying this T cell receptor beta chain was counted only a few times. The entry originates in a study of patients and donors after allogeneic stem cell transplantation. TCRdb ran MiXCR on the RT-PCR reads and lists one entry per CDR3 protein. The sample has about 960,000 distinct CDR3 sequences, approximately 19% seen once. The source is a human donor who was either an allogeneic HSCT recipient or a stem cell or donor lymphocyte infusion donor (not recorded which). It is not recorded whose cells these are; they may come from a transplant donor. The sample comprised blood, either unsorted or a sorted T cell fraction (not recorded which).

The CDR3 sequence: CASSPNSGYSYNEQFF. The CDR3 region has the DNA TGCGCCAGCAGCCCCAATAGCGGGTATTCCTACAATGAGCAGTTCTTC. J is TRBJ2-1 and V is TRBV4-1, with TRBD2 identical over 7 bases. This CDR3 has 16 amino acids. Looked up from germline, CDR1 is MGHRA and CDR2 is YSYEKL. Trimming at V came to 4 bases and at J to 1 base, leaving 7 bases not matched to a gene.